These 7 T cell receptor beta chains were all obtained from the same sample, sequenced in a study of blood T cell repertoires in COVID-19. This table comes from immunoSEQ multiplex PCR, and its TCRdb copy is limited to in-frame clones, with some not included. The data show 280,000 or so clones, with 85% seen just once and about 2.3% held by the top ten. Sample: PBMCs or T cells enriched from blood (not recorded which). The receptors here all came from a woman aged 45-59 years who had recovered from COVID-19.

V usage is TRBV4-3 and J usage is TRBJ2-6; 8 bases fit TRBD2. From germline, CDR1 is LGHNA and CDR2 YSLEER. The ends lost 2 bases at V and 1 base at J; junction bases unmatched: 10. The CDR3 is 19 residues long. The CDR3 reads CASSQSGGRAGSGANVLTF. The CDR3 DNA reads TGCGCCAGCAGCCAATCGGGGGGGCGAGCGGGATCTGGGGCCAACGTCCTGACTTTC.

The rearrangement uses TRBV18 and TRBJ2-6, with D unresolved. CDR1 is KGHSH and CDR2 is LQKENI in the germline V gene. Trimming removed 6 bases at V and 2 bases at J, with 23 bases between. The CDR3 is 19 amino acids. Here the CDR3 DNA reads TGTGCCAGCTCCAGCGTCCAACGAACACTGAGTCCTGGGGCCAACGTCCTGACTTTC. The encoded protein is CASSSVQRTLSPGANVLTF.

Note on this clone: Mismatch with germline at one junction end may stem from a read error. The genes are TRBV28 and TRBJ2-7; perhaps TRBD1 as D (6 bases). Germline V gives CDR1 MDHEN, CDR2 SYDVKM. The CDR3 covers 12 residues. DNA for the CDR3: TGTGCCAGCCGATTTCTACAGGGAGCTCGTGACTTC. Translation: CASRFLQGARDF.

The chain couples TRBV12-5 to TRBJ2-1; the match to TRBD2 covers 7 bases. V shed 0 bases, J shed 0 bases, and the junction held 2 bases outside the gene matches. This CDR3 region has 16 residues. The germline CDR1 and CDR2 sequences are LGHNT and FRNRAP. The CDR3 nucleotides are TGTGCTAGTGGTTTGGTTCCTAGCGGCTCCTACAATGAGCAGTTCTTC. Encoded protein: CASGLVPSGSYNEQFF. Using reference TRBV12-5 and TRBJ2-1 for the parts outside the CDR3, the full variable domain is DARVTQTPRHKVTEMGQEVTMRCQPILGHNTVFWYRQTMMQGLELLAYFRNRAPLDDSGMPKDRFSAEMPDATLATLKIQPSEPRDSAVYFCASGLVPSGSYNEQFFGPGTRLTVL.

This clone has just one count. This chain uses TRBV19 with TRBJ2-7; weak D call: TRBD1 (5 bases). V gave up 0 bases and J gave up 0 bases, with 6 bases separating them. This CDR3 comprises 14 residues. The V gene's germline CDR1 is LNHDA and CDR2 SQIVND (reference sequence). The CDR3 nucleotides are TGTGCCAGTAGTATAGACAGGGACTCCTACGAGCAGTACTTC. As protein: CASSIDRDSYEQYF.

The V gene is TRBV11-2, the J gene TRBJ1-2; TRBD1 agrees at 7 bases. CDR3 length equals 12 residues. V gave up 1 base and J gave up 14 bases; unmatched junction bases: 7. Germline CDR1 reads SGHAT; CDR2 reads FQNNGV. CDR3 residues: CASSLAEGGNTF. The CDR3 bases are TGTGCCAGCAGCTTAGCCGAAGGGGGCAATACCTTC.

The gene calls are TRBV7-2 and TRBJ2-1; 8 bases match TRBD2. The germline gives CDR1 SGHTA, CDR2 FQGNSA. This CDR3 is 15 amino acids long. Germline trimming cut 2 bases from V and 2 bases from J; bases unmatched to any gene: 2. CDR3 loop: CASSLQAGAYNEQFF. The CDR3 DNA reads as TGTGCCAGCAGCTTACAAGCGGGGGCCTACAATGAGCAGTTCTTC.